This T cell receptor (beta chain) was identified in a study of T cells in women clearing cervical HPV infection. Whole-study context: HLA type could not be excluded as a confounder.

V shed 0 bases, J shed 7 bases, and the junction held 8 bases outside the gene matches. CDR3 length: 16 residues. Germline loops: CDR1 MGHRA, CDR2 YSYEKL. Study-level points and caveats: CIN3+ cases had significantly higher TCR repertoire richness than controls, but evenness did not differ.

Prevalent HPV16 infections were excluded; only incident single HPV16 infections included. To note about this clone: Its antigen is not known. The DNA ends 3 residues before the CDR3 does, and the rest of the CDR3 is filled in from the germline J gene.

The table came from immunoSEQ multiplex PCR; TCRdb's copy has only in-frame clones and leaves some out. This sample's table has 30,000 to 35,000 clones. The receptor's source is a woman aged 18-70 years with a cervical HPV16 infection that either progressed to CIN3+ or cleared (not recorded which). The source material was blood buffy coat. V gene TRBV4-1 combines with J gene TRBJ1-5, with 8 nucleotides matching TRBD1. CDR3 residues: CASSQDLPGGGQPQHF. CDR3 DNA (partial): TGCGCCAGCAGCCAAGATTTGCCAGGGGGCGGACAGCCC.